The rows below give T cell receptor beta chains drawn from one sample of a study of OX40 agonist ivuxolimab in advanced cancers. Method: immunoSEQ multiplex PCR; TCRdb's copy keeps in-frame clones and lacks some. The sample carries about 73,000 clones, 90% recorded once. This material consisted of CD4+ or CD8+ T cells sorted from blood, taken in a trial of the OX40 agonist ivuxolimab. These receptors were taken from an adult with an advanced solid tumor such as melanoma, head and neck, liver or kidney cancer. CDR3s include the opening cysteine and the closing phenylalanine or tryptophan. Each record gives: V gene, clone size, D gene, CDR3 length, J gene, CDR3 DNA, CDR3 protein. The D gene is left open where the match is weak. Size is omitted from some rows. Given values are once, few, many or a class for expanded clones.

>TRBV2|.|.|14|TRBJ2-1
TGTGCCAGCAGTGAAGTCGGGGGAGTCAATGAGCAGTTCTTC
CASSEVGGVNEQFF
>TRBV4-1|.|TRBD1|16|TRBJ1-5
TGCGCCAGCAGCCAGGTGGGACAGGGGTTTAATCAGCCCCAGCATTTT
CASSQVGQGFNQPQHF
>TRBV18|.|.|15|TRBJ1-3
TGTGCCAGCTCCCCTCAGCAGGGAGCTGGAAACACCATATATTTT
CASSPQQGAGNTIYF
>TRBV5-5|.|.|15|TRBJ1-3
TGTGCCAGCAGCTTCCAGGACGGCGTCGGAAACACCATATATTTT
CASSFQDGVGNTIYF
>TRBV30|.|TRBD2|18|TRBJ2-4
TGTGCCTGGAGTCCTCCCGGGACTAGCGGGCTAGCCAAAAACATTCAGTACTTC
CAWSPPGTSGLAKNIQYF
>TRBV5-6|.|.|16|TRBJ1-2
TGTGCCAGCAGCTTCCAGGACCTCACTGGCAACTATGGCTACACCTTC
CASSFQDLTGNYGYTF
>TRBV2|.|TRBD2|18|TRBJ2-3
TGTGCCAGCAGAGGGCCGGGACTAGCGGGAGGAGGCACAGATACGCAGTATTTT
CASRGPGLAGGGTDTQYF
>TRBV15|.|.|15|TRBJ2-3
TGTGCCACCAGCAGAGCGGGTTCCCTGGGAGATACGCAGTATTTT
CATSRAGSLGDTQYF
>TRBV19|.|.|13|TRBJ2-7
TGTGCCAGTAGTATAGTGGCAGCTTACGAGCAGTACTTC
CASSIVAAYEQYF
>TRBV4-1|.|.|17|TRBJ2-3
TGCGCCAGCAGCCAAGTCGGGTCGGGAGATTCCACAGATACGCAGTATTTT
CASSQVGSGDSTDTQYF
>TRBV28|.|.|12|TRBJ2-7
TGTGCCAGCCGAGGGGACATCTACGAGCAGTACTTC
CASRGDIYEQYF
>TRBV19|.|TRBD1|18|TRBJ2-6
TGTGCCAGTAGTATACCGGGACAGGGTCTCTCTGGGGCCAACGTCCTGACTTTC
CASSIPGQGLSGANVLTF
>TRBV28|once|.|16|TRBJ2-4
TGTGCCAGCAGTTTAAGCCCGGGGCTAGCCAAAAACATTCAGTACTTC
CASSLSPGLAKNIQYF
>TRBV7-9|.|.|16|TRBJ1-4
TGTGCCAGCAGCTCCGACGGGACACCAAGGTTCGAAAAACTGTTTTTT
CASSSDGTPRFEKLFF
>TRBV7-9|.|TRBD1|14|TRBJ2-1
TGTGCCAGCAGCTCCAGGGGGCTTTGGAATGAGCAGTTCTTC
CASSSRGLWNEQFF
>TRBV5-4|.|.|12|TRBJ2-5
TGTGCCAGCAGCCCGGGGGTCGAGACCCAGTACTTC
CASSPGVETQYF
>TRBV19|.|TRBD2|13|TRBJ2-1
TGTGCCAGTACGGGGGAGGGCCGGAGTGAACAGTTCTTC
CASTGEGRSEQFF
>TRBV11-3|medium-sized|TRBD2|16|TRBJ2-2
TGTGCCAGCAGCTCGGGACTAGCGGGACTCACCGGGGAGCTGTTTTTT
CASSSGLAGLTGELFF
>TRBV10-2|.|.|13|TRBJ1-2
TGCGCCAGCAGTGATGGCCGTGTAGGAGGCTACACCTTC
CASSDGRVGGYTF
>TRBV2|.|.|15|TRBJ2-3
TGTGCCAGCAGTGGACCGGGGGCGCGTACAGATACGCAGTATTTT
CASSGPGARTDTQYF
>TRBV5-1|.|TRBD1|15|TRBJ2-7
TGCGCCAGCAGCCCCGGGACAGGGGGCCATGGGGAGCAGTACTTC
CASSPGTGGHGEQYF
>TRBV7-9|.|TRBD2|17|TRBJ2-1
TGTGCCAGCAGCCCACAGGGGACTAGCGGGAGCGGCAGTGAGCAGTTCTTC
CASSPQGTSGSGSEQFF
>TRBV20-1|.|.|11|TRBJ2-1
TGCAGTGCTAGAGGGAGTGGACAGCAGTTCTTC
CSARGSGQQFF
>TRBV5-4|.|.|14|TRBJ2-1
TGTGCCAGCAGCTCACTACAGGGTCCCCATGAGCAGTTCTTC
CASSSLQGPHEQFF
>TRBV29-1|.|.|13|TRBJ2-7
TGCAGCGTCCGCCGGGACCCAGTGGGGGAGCAGTACTTC
CSVRRDPVGEQYF
>TRBV6-1|once|TRBD1|14|TRBJ1-1
TGTGCCAGCAGTGAAATGACAGGGGTTGGTGAAGCTTTCTTT
CASSEMTGVGEAFF
>TRBV19|once|.|13|TRBJ2-7
TGTGCCAGTAGTATAACAGCCTCCTACGAGCAGTACTTC
CASSITASYEQYF
>TRBV6-6|.|TRBD1|16|TRBJ2-3
TGTGCCAGCAGTATCGACAGGGCCCCAAACACAGATACGCAGTATTTT
CASSIDRAPNTDTQYF
>TRBV9|.|.|14|TRBJ2-3
TGTGCCAGCAGCGTGAACAGCGCCACAGATACGCAGTATTTT
CASSVNSATDTQYF
>TRBV5-1|.|TRBD2|15|TRBJ2-7
TGCGCCAGCAGCACCCTAGCGGGGACCCTCTACGAGCAGTACTTC
CASSTLAGTLYEQYF
>TRBV5-1|.|TRBD2|15|TRBJ2-5
TGCGCCAGCAGCTTGTTTAGCGGGAGGGCGGAGACCCAGTACTTC
CASSLFSGRAETQYF
>TRBV7-6|.|TRBD1|14|TRBJ1-4
TGTGCCAGCAGCTCAGGGGGCGCCGGAGAAAAACTGTTTTTT
CASSSGGAGEKLFF
>TRBV9|.|.|16|TRBJ2-4
TGTGCCAGCAGCGTAGAGCAGGGGACCGCCAAAAACATTCAGTACTTC
CASSVEQGTAKNIQYF
>TRBV30|.|.|12|TRBJ2-7
TGTGCCTGGAGTGGGGCGGTCTACGAGCAGTACTTC
CAWSGAVYEQYF
>TRBV6-1|.|.|13|TRBJ2-4
TGTGCCAGTTTATTTCAGGGAGGCGGCATTCAGTACTTC
CASLFQGGGIQYF
>TRBV19|.|.|15|TRBJ1-5
TGTGCCAGTAGTATGAGCAGGGGCGCCAATCAGCCCCAGCATTTT
CASSMSRGANQPQHF
>TRBV6-6|.|TRBD1|15|TRBJ1-3
TGTGCCAGCAGTTCGACAGGGATGGTACGAAACACCATATATTTT
CASSSTGMVRNTIYF
>TRBV19|.|.|14|TRBJ2-3
TGTGCCAGTAGCCTTGGCTCCGTCCCAGATACGCAGTATTTT
CASSLGSVPDTQYF
>TRBV6-5|.|.|12|TRBJ2-2
TGTGCCAGCAGTTTTTGGTCCGGGGAGCTGTTTTTT
CASSFWSGELFF
>TRBV29-1|.|TRBD1|15|TRBJ2-3
TGCAGCGTTGAGGGCCGGGACAGGCTCACAGATACGCAGTATTTT
CSVEGRDRLTDTQYF